Described below is a single TCR beta chain sequence and its context. What it binds is not known. Generated by immunoSEQ multiplex PCR, the TCRdb table keeps only in-frame clones and is missing some. The repertoire holds over 30,000 clones, with approximately 72% as singletons. The CDR3 runs to 15 residues. Germline loops: CDR1 SGHRS, CDR2 YFSETQ. J was trimmed by 3 bases and V by 4 bases; bases with no gene match: 6. This entry belongs to a study of monozygotic twins with cystic fibrosis. Turning to the study itself: Library input was approximately 3.1 micrograms of fragmented DNA, with approximately 14 PCR cycles.

Findings and caveats of the study: Monozygotic CF twins shared more identical nucleotide clonotypes than unrelated patients. Shared CDR3 numbers were not associated with age, concordance or severity. V usage most resembled the co-twin in 13 of 16 pairs.

Sequenced: blood. The sequence was collected from a girl aged 10 to 17 with cystic fibrosis. This chain links TRBV5-1 with TRBJ2-1; 8 bases line up with TRBD2. The CDR3 reads CASSLIAGSYNEQFF. The CDR3 DNA follows: TGCGCCAGCAGCCTAATAGCGGGAAGCTACAATGAGCAGTTCTTC.